The 24 T cell receptor beta chains reported below all come from one sample, sequenced in a study of control samples from healthy donors and cancer patients. The assay was immunoSEQ multiplex PCR, and TCRdb's table has in-frame clones only and misses some. The table has about 190,000 clones, just under 95% seen once. Sequenced input: blood. Every receptor here comes from a man aged 18 to 30 in good health.

The V gene is TRBV7-2, the J gene TRBJ2-7; D remains unclear. Germline CDR1 SGHTA, CDR2 FQGNSA. The length of the CDR3 is 13 residues. V gave up 1 base and J gave up 6 bases, with 10 bases separating them. In DNA, the CDR3 is TGTGCCAGCAGCTTAGACAATTGGGGCGAGCAGTACTTC. Residues: CASSLDNWGEQYF.

The V call is TRBV25-1, the J call TRBJ2-3, with D possibly being TRBD2 (5 bases). Germline V gives CDR1 MGHDK, CDR2 SYGVNS. The CDR3 contains 14 residues. The germline V and J ends were trimmed by 5 bases and 2 bases, with 11 bases remaining between them. Here the CDR3 DNA reads TGTGCCAGCAGTTCGGTTCGGGACACAGATACGCAGTATTTT. Translating it yields CASSSVRDTDTQYF.

V and J are TRBV6-1 and TRBJ1-2, with D unclear. V was shortened by 3 bases and J by 2 bases, with 7 bases between the two germline ends. Germline loops: CDR1 MNHNS, CDR2 SASEGT. The CDR3 is made up of 13 amino acids. In nucleotides, the CDR3 is TGTGCCAGCAGTGAGGCGGTGAACTATGGCTACACCTTC. Amino acids: CASSEAVNYGYTF.

This chain links TRBV7-3 with TRBJ2-3, with D tentatively TRBD1 or TRBD2 (5 bases each). This CDR3 spans 15 amino acids. CDR1 is SGHTA, CDR2 FQGTGA, per germline. The V and J ends lost 2 bases and 2 bases respectively, with 11 bases between them. CDR3 protein: CASSLGGDYTDTQYF. The CDR3 DNA is TGTGCCAGCAGCTTAGGGGGAGACTACACAGATACGCAGTATTTT.

This clone was recorded once. This rearrangement joins TRBV27 to TRBJ2-7; TRBD1 aligns across 8 bases. This CDR3 is built from 17 residues. V shed 0 bases and J 2 bases; nucleotides not matched to a gene: 9. Per the germline V gene, CDR1 is MNHEY and CDR2 is SMNVEV (reference sequence). This chain's CDR3 is CASSLSGQAANPYEQYF. CDR3 coding DNA: TGTGCCAGCAGTTTATCGGGACAGGCAGCGAATCCCTACGAGCAGTACTTC.

This clone was picked up a small number of times. This chain links TRBV4-1 with TRBJ1-6; D not certain. The CDR3 runs to 17 residues. Germline CDR1 MGHRA, CDR2 YSYEKL. The V end was cut by 0 bases, the J end by 10 bases, with 19 bases between. Written as DNA, the CDR3 is TGCGCCAGCAGCCAAGAAGTCAGGACCCTCAGTGGGTCACCCCTCCACTTT. Translated: CASSQEVRTLSGSPLHF.

The J gene is TRBJ1-1, the V gene TRBV25-1; D remains unclear. The CDR3 loop spans 11 amino acids. Per the germline V gene, CDR1 is MGHDK and CDR2 is SYGVNS. The V and J ends lost 6 bases and 3 bases respectively, with 5 bases between them. In DNA form, the CDR3 reads TGTGCCAGCAGACGCGACACTGAAGCTTTCTTT. Residues: CASRRDTEAFF. The variable domain in full, completed from reference TRBV25-1 and TRBJ1-1, reads EADIYQTPRYLVIGTGKKITLECSQTMGHDKMYWYQQDPGMELHLIHYSYGVNSTEKGDLSSESTVSRIRTEHFPLTLESARPSHTSQYLCASRRDTEAFFGQGTRLTVV.

The chain joins TRBV10-3 to TRBJ1-5, with no clear D. V lost 0 bases and J lost 9, with 6 bases in between. The germline gives CDR1 ENHRY, CDR2 SYGVKD. CDR3 length equals 12 residues. The CDR3 sequence: CAISESEGPQHF. The CDR3 DNA follows: TGTGCCATCAGTGAGTCCGAGGGGCCCCAGCATTTT.

The genes are TRBV5-1 and TRBJ2-1; 8 positions agree with TRBD1. CDR1 is SGHRS, CDR2 YFSETQ, per germline. The CDR3 has 13 amino acids. Trimming cost V 8 bases and J 5 bases; bases outside gene matches: 6. CDR3 sequence: CASVQGDNNEQFF. In DNA, the CDR3 is TGCGCCAGTGTACAGGGGGACAACAATGAGCAGTTCTTC.

The chain uses TRBV12-3 or TRBV12-4 and TRBJ1-6; weak D call: TRBD1 (5 bases). The CDR3 contains 13 residues. V gave up 6 bases and J gave up 14 bases, with 17 bases separating them. This CDR3 reads CASRRIDRLTLHF. The CDR3 DNA sequence: TGTGCCAGCAGACGCATTGACAGACTAACCCTCCACTTT.

V usage is TRBV5-6 and J usage is TRBJ2-6; D is uncertain. CDR3 size: 15 residues. Deletions cut 2 bases from V and 2 bases from J, with 8 bases between. Germline values: CDR1 SGHDT, CDR2 YYEEEE. CDR3 nucleotides: TGTGCCAGCAGCTTTCGGTCACCTGGGGCCAACGTCCTGACTTTC. This encodes CASSFRSPGANVLTF.

J is TRBJ2-1 and V is TRBV9; a possible D gene is TRBD2 (6 bases). CDR1 SGDLS and CDR2 YYNGEE come from the germline V gene. V lost 0 bases and J 8 bases, leaving 12 bases between the germline ends. The CDR3 length is 14 residues. The CDR3, as DNA: TGTGCCAGCAGCGTAGATCCAGGGAGGTATGAGCAGTTCTTC. Protein sequence: CASSVDPGRYEQFF.

The chain is built from TRBV15 and TRBJ1-2, with no clear D. Per the germline V gene, CDR1 is LNHNV and CDR2 is YYDKDF (reference sequence). The CDR3 extends over 12 amino acids. The germline V and J ends were trimmed by 0 bases and 8 bases, with 7 bases remaining between them. The CDR3 protein is CATSRDGKGYTF. The CDR3 DNA reads as TGTGCCACCAGCAGAGACGGCAAAGGCTACACCTTC.

The rearrangement uses TRBV5-1 and TRBJ2-7; 7 bases fit TRBD1. V gave up 3 bases and J gave up 4 bases; unmatched junction bases: 4. Germline CDR1 is SGHRS and CDR2 is YFSETQ. There are 13 residues in the CDR3. CDR3 nucleotides: TGCGCCAGCAGCTCACCGGGACAGTACGAGCAGTACTTC. This codes for CASSSPGQYEQYF.

V and J are TRBV5-1 and TRBJ1-2; 8 nucleotides align to TRBD1. This CDR3 has 18 amino acids. Germline V lookup: CDR1 SGHRS, CDR2 YFSETQ. The V and J ends lost 0 bases and 6 bases, in that order; junction bases with no gene match: 16. CDR3: CASSLGRAAGGLSDGYTF. CDR3 bases: TGCGCCAGCAGCTTGGGTCGGGCGGCAGGGGGCCTCTCCGATGGCTACACCTTC.

The rearrangement uses TRBV27 and TRBJ2-2; TRBD2 matches at 15 bases. Trimming removed 6 bases from V and 7 bases from J; junction bases left unmatched: 6. Germline CDR1 MNHEY, CDR2 SMNVEV (reference sequence). The CDR3 is made up of 16 amino acids. CDR3 sequence (DNA): TGTGCCAGCAGCCCCGGACTAGCGGGGGGGTTCGGGGAGCTGTTTTTT. Translated, it gives CASSPGLAGGFGELFF.

This chain connects TRBV7-2 to TRBJ1-4; 7 bases fit TRBD1. Per germline, CDR1 SGHTA and CDR2 FQGNSA. V lost 5 bases and J lost 10; bases outside the gene matches: 4. This CDR3 has 12 amino acids. The CDR3 sequence is CASSPQGPKLFF. DNA of the CDR3: TGTGCCAGCAGCCCACAGGGGCCAAAACTGTTTTTT.

The chain has TRBV7-2 and TRBJ1-1; tentative D call: TRBD1 (5 bases). The germline CDR1 and CDR2 sequences are SGHTA and FQGNSA. The CDR3 sequence is 13 residues long. Between the trimmed V and J ends, which lost 2 bases and 3 bases, there was a span of 7 bases. CDR3 residues: CASSLTRDTEAFF. The DNA of the CDR3 is TGTGCCAGCAGCTTAACCAGGGACACTGAAGCTTTCTTT. Complete variable domain (other parts from reference TRBV7-2 and TRBJ1-1): GAGVSQSPSNKVTEKGKDVELRCDPISGHTALYWYRQSLGQGLEFLIYFQGNSAPDKSGLPSDRFSAERTGGSVSTLTIQRTQQEDSAVYLCASSLTRDTEAFFGQGTRLTVV.

J is TRBJ1-2 and V is TRBV20-1; D is uncertain. CDR1 is DFQATT and CDR2 is SNEGSKA in the germline V gene (reference sequence). V was pared by 3 bases and J by 4 bases, with 9 bases between. CDR3 length: 12 residues. The CDR3 here is CSASVGSYGYTF. The CDR3 coding sequence is TGCAGTGCTAGTGTTGGCAGCTATGGCTACACCTTC.

The genes are TRBV4-2 and TRBJ2-1; TRBD2 matches at 9 bases. CDR3 size: 17 residues. Germline trimming cut 1 base from V and 8 bases from J; bases unmatched to any gene: 12. Germline values: CDR1 LGHNA, CDR2 YNFKEQ. The CDR3 coding sequence is TGTGCCAGCAGCCAAGCCCAGCGGGGGGCAAGACTCGATGAGCAGTTCTTC. It encodes CASSQAQRGARLDEQFF.

J is TRBJ2-3 and V is TRBV24-1; the match to TRBD2 covers 14 bases. V lost 4 bases and J lost 5; bases outside the gene matches: 7. Germline loops: CDR1 KGHDR, CDR2 SFDVKD. The CDR3 consists of 17 residues. CDR3 in DNA: TGTGCCACCAGTGAAACCCGGACTAGCGGGGGGAAAGATACGCAGTATTTT. It codes for CATSETRTSGGKDTQYF.

The table lists this clone with a few counts. The genes are TRBV5-4 and TRBJ1-4; TRBD1 is a possible D gene (5 bases). In germline, CDR1 is SGHNT, CDR2 YYREEE (reference sequence). This CDR3 has 12 amino acids. Trimming took off 5 bases at V and 8 bases at J, with 10 bases between the two ends. The CDR3 region has the DNA TGTGCCAGCAGAAGGGACGGCGAAAAACTGTTTTTT. As protein: CASRRDGEKLFF.

The rearrangement joins TRBV6-5 to TRBJ2-5, with D maybe TRBD2 (7 bases). With 3 bases removed from V and 4 bases from J, the gap between germline ends came to 18 bases. CDR1 is MNHEY, CDR2 SVGAGI, per germline. This CDR3 contains 16 residues. The CDR3 DNA reads as TGTGCCAGCAGTTATCGCGGGGGCACGGGGCGAGAGACCCAGTACTTC. Translation gives CASSYRGGTGRETQYF.

V gene TRBV28 combines with J gene TRBJ1-1, with D uncertain. Germline-derived CDR1 and CDR2 are MDHEN and SYDVKM. There are 15 residues in the CDR3. The V end was cut by 3 bases, the J end by 8 bases, with 19 bases between. CDR3 nucleotides: TGTGCCAGCAGTTTTATAGTCGTGGGGAGAGGGGAAGCTTTCTTT. This codes for CASSFIVVGRGEAFF.